Detailed here is one T cell receptor beta chain. Trimming left V 2 bases short and J 2 bases short, with 12 bases between. CDR1 and CDR2 from the germline V gene are LNHDA and SQIVND (reference sequence). This CDR3 comprises 15 residues. These data come from a study of blood T cells in healthy people across ages. The authors ran a second PCR of about 6 to 11 cycles using a sample-barcoded 5' primer and a J-beta primer mix. Each cDNA molecule received a tag from a template-switch adaptor that had 12 random nucleotides. TCRdb reprocessed the 5' RACE reads with MiXCR, giving one entry per CDR3 protein. The sample gives about 1.8 million distinct CDR3 sequences, around half of which show up once; around 2.1% is in the top ten. Healthy Russian Caucasian donors spanned ages about 6 to 100 years.

This TCR derives from a middle-aged woman in good health. The V call is TRBV19, the J call TRBJ1-1; possibly TRBD1 for D (6 bases). The sample consisted of blood. As DNA, the CDR3 is TGTGCCAGTAGTATAAGTGGGGGCCCCAACACTGAAGCTTTCTTT. Encoded protein: CASSISGGPNTEAFF.